This T cell receptor (beta chain) was found in a study of PD-1 blockade in classical Hodgkin lymphoma (dated by TCRdb to 2020 to 2022). Notes on the research overall: To define a peripheral blood immune signature of response to PD-1 blockade in classical Hodgkin lymphoma, the study combined TCR beta sequencing with CyTOF. Study-wide findings and limitations: Baseline TCR diversity was reported to be lower in newly diagnosed patients than in healthy donors and to be lower still in relapsed/refractory patients. The study was restricted to a single clinical trial cohort, and the causes of repertoire differences, possibly disease activity or prior therapy, were left undefined.

Genomic DNA was isolated using the Qiagen DNeasy kit from unsorted PBMCs as well as from negatively selected CD4+ and CD8+ fractions. TCR beta CDR3 regions were amplified by immunoSEQ multiplex PCR using primers annealing to V and J segments. A synthetic immune receptor repertoire was used to minimize amplification bias, and any remaining bias was removed computationally after sequencing. The authors' pipeline ran thus. Repertoire diversity was quantified as the Shannon entropy index using custom Python scripts. Unsorted, CD4+ and CD8+ repertoires were analyzed separately, except in combined analyses where CD4+ and CD8+ sequences were merged in silico. TCRdb obtained this table from immuneACCESS and retained in-frame rearrangements with V and J assigned. These tables miss some clones; where compared with another copy, unresolved V genes account for less than half of the shortfall, and the remainder is unexplained. The DNA gave D and trimming, while V, J and clone size come from that table. Here the sample has about 21,000 clones; roughly 94% occur a single time. The ten largest account for 4.5% to 6.5% of the sample.

Read against the paper, the sample's time point label means: newly diagnosed, previously untreated cHL patient sample. As a comparison group for the relapsed/refractory trial patients, PBMCs from patients with newly diagnosed, previously untreated classical Hodgkin lymphoma were sequenced. Peripheral blood was collected in 8 mL Vacutainer Cell Preparation Tubes, from which PBMCs were isolated by centrifugation and then cryopreserved. Per the germline V gene, SGHTA is the CDR1 and FQGTGA is the CDR2. The germline V and J ends show losses of 5 bases and 4 bases respectively, and no gene match explains 18 bases of the junction. The CDR3 has 18 amino acids, counting the end cysteine and phenylalanine. Here the CDR3 DNA is all that survives: 54 bases in frame from base 1. For this clone: The target of this receptor is not known. Base qualities were left out, and no much larger clone turns up one base away.

Sequencing was carried out using peripheral blood mononuclear cells (PBMCs). This receptor chain uses TRBV7-3 and TRBJ1-2, with 8 middle bases fitting TRBD1. This receptor was obtained from a human donor with classical Hodgkin lymphoma. The CDR3 is CASSPSNWGRGLGYGYTF. The nucleotide sequence reads as follows: TGTGCCAGCAGCCCCAGTAATTGGGGCAGGGGGCTCGGCTATGGCTACACCTTC.